This T cell receptor (beta chain) is drawn from a study of blood T cell repertoires in COVID-19. Per the authors' pipeline: Reference gene primer amplification gave nucleated cell count estimates. Only in-frame clones appear in the TCRdb table, and some are missing; sequencing was by immunoSEQ multiplex PCR. That table gives V, J and clone size, and the DNA gave D and trimming. Among approximately 530,000 clones listed, roughly nine tenths were seen once. The CDR3 totals 15 residues. The germline V gene has CDR1 MNHEY and CDR2 SVGAGI. Unmatched junction bases numbered 6, after V lost 2 bases and J lost 4 bases. Patients of the Seattle cohort, enrolled during active infection, were followed longitudinally.

J is TRBJ2-3 and V is TRBV6-5, with 7 bases that match TRBD2. The sample was peripheral blood. The origin of this receptor is a woman aged 50 to 60 with COVID-19, enrolled during active disease. The CDR3 sequence is CASSYESGDADTQYF. CDR3 nucleotide sequence: TGTGCCAGCAGTTACGAGAGCGGGGACGCAGATACGCAGTATTTT.